Below, 12 T cell receptor beta chains from the same sample are listed, as sequenced in a study of cytomegalovirus exposure and HLA in healthy donors. PCR used 60 Vbeta primers and 13 Jbeta primers. Libraries were prepared by immunoSEQ multiplex PCR; TCRdb keeps only in-frame clonotypes and omits some of them. The sample gives about 68,000 clones, roughly 77% of which show up once; 6.5% is in the top ten. Sequenced sample: PBMCs. The receptors were gathered from a human donor in good health.

The V gene is TRBV19, the J gene TRBJ1-1; D is uncertain. Germline CDR1 LNHDA, CDR2 SQIVND (reference sequence). Trimming left V 3 bases short and J 6 bases short, with 8 bases between. CDR3 size: 12 residues. Here the CDR3 DNA reads TGTGCCAGTAGTATGGAGCGGTCTGAAGCTTTCTTT. Its translation: CASSMERSEAFF.

This chain links TRBV11-2 with TRBJ2-7; 13 nucleotides align to TRBD2. After removal of 6 bases from V and 5 bases from J, the junction contained 4 bases not matched to a gene. Germline CDR1 reads SGHAT; CDR2 reads FQNNGV. The CDR3 consists of 14 residues. The CDR3 region is CASRLAGGRHEQYF. CDR3 DNA sequence: TGTGCCAGCAGACTAGCGGGGGGGCGCCACGAGCAGTACTTC.

The chain combines TRBV4-1 with TRBJ2-3; 9 positions match TRBD2. The germline CDR1 and CDR2 sequences are MGHRA and YSYEKL. Trimming at V came to 0 bases and at J to 7 bases, leaving 5 bases not matched to a gene. The CDR3 loop spans 15 amino acids. CDR3 residues: CASSQESAGGYTQYF. CDR3 nucleotide sequence: TGCGCCAGCAGCCAAGAGTCGGCGGGGGGGTATACGCAGTATTTT.

This clone was counted a single time. The rearrangement joins TRBV9 to TRBJ2-7, with 10 nucleotides matching TRBD1. Trimming took 0 bases from V and 4 from J; bases not matched to a gene: 4. Per the germline V gene, CDR1 is SGDLS and CDR2 is YYNGEE. The CDR3 covers 15 residues. The chain's CDR3 is CASSVAGTGAYEQYF. The CDR3 region has the DNA TGTGCCAGCAGCGTAGCCGGGACAGGGGCATACGAGCAGTACTTC.

The CDR3 bases are TGTGCCAGCAGCTTTCGAGAGACCCAGTACTTC. Translation: CASSFRETQYF. V is TRBV7-2 and J is TRBJ2-5; D is unresolved. The CDR3 has 11 residues. Germline assignment: CDR1 SGHTA and CDR2 FQGNSA. The V end was cut by 3 bases, the J end by 4 bases, with 3 bases between.

V and J are TRBV10-3 and TRBJ1-5; D is unclear. Germline CDR1 and CDR2: ENHRY and SYGVKD. V lost 4 bases, J lost 5 bases, and 9 bases lay in between. The length of the CDR3 is 13 residues. The CDR3 is CAISAAGDQPQHF. The CDR3 nucleotides read TGTGCCATCAGTGCCGCCGGTGATCAGCCCCAGCATTTT.

The genes are TRBV9 and TRBJ2-5; tentative D call: TRBD2 (6 bases). The CDR3 is 17 residues long. V was trimmed by 4 bases and J by 2 bases, leaving 21 bases between them. CDR1 and CDR2 (germline): SGDLS, YYNGEE. The CDR3 loop reads CASSKLRDFSPQETQYF. In DNA, the CDR3 is TGTGCCAGCAGCAAACTGAGGGACTTTTCCCCTCAAGAGACCCAGTACTTC.

The chain couples TRBV4-1 to TRBJ2-1, with D possibly matching TRBD2 (6 bases). This CDR3 is built from 15 residues. V was cut by 6 bases and J by 4 bases, with 16 bases left in between. Germline V gene sequence: CDR1 MGHRA, CDR2 YSYEKL. Here the CDR3 DNA reads TGCGCCAGCAGGGGGGGTCCCTTAGAGTACAATGAGCAGTTCTTC. As protein: CASRGGPLEYNEQFF.

The V gene is TRBV2, the J gene TRBJ2-3; possible D gene TRBD2, 7 bases. The length of the CDR3 is 15 residues. Trimming removed 3 bases at V and 2 bases at J, with 12 bases between. CDR1 is SNHLY, CDR2 FYNNEI, per germline. The CDR3 DNA is TGTGCCAGCAGTGAGGGGGGGCCCGTCACAGATACGCAGTATTTT. Encoded protein: CASSEGGPVTDTQYF.

The V and J genes are TRBV2 and TRBJ2-3, with no clear D. CDR3 length: 15 residues. Germline CDR1 and CDR2: SNHLY and FYNNEI. V was trimmed by 1 base and J by 0 bases, leaving 8 bases between them. The CDR3 DNA sequence: TGTGCCAGCAGTGAAGGCGGAACTAGCACAGATACGCAGTATTTT. As protein: CASSEGGTSTDTQYF.

V and J are TRBV9 and TRBJ1-1; 9 bases agree with TRBD1. This CDR3 contains 15 residues. The J segment lost 2 bases and the V segment lost 4 bases, leaving 6 bases of the junction unmatched. Germline CDR1 SGDLS, CDR2 YYNGEE. The CDR3 DNA follows: TGTGCCAGCAGCCATAAACAGGGGGCAAACACTGAAGCTTTCTTT. Amino acid sequence: CASSHKQGANTEAFF.

The chain links TRBV7-9 to TRBJ1-6; unclear D gene. The CDR3 contains 10 residues. V lost 5 bases and J 15 bases, leaving 8 bases between the germline ends. CDR1 SEHNR and CDR2 FQNEAQ come from the germline V gene (reference sequence). CDR3 sequence reads: CASSAYLLHF. Written as DNA, the CDR3 is TGTGCCAGCAGCGCGTACCTCCTCCACTTT.